This T cell receptor (beta chain) was identified in a study of CD8+ T cells in alopecia areata. In its sample, this clone was seen a few times. Its antigen is as yet unknown. Study outcomes and limitations: Tofacitinib significantly lowered scalp clonality and expanded CD8+ clones among the top 100.

Trimming left V 3 bases short and J 7 bases short, with 11 bases between. CDR3 length: 12 amino acids. From germline, CDR1 is SGHKS and CDR2 YYEKEE (reference sequence). Treatment of the sample: oral pan-JAK inhibitor, 5-10 mg twice daily. Lesional scalp tissue (obtained by punch biopsy) and peripheral blood were collected from alopecia areata patients. The authors extracted RNA and reverse transcribed it into cDNA as the sequencing template. TCRdb keeps only in-frame clones here, not all; method: immunoSEQ multiplex PCR. The table shows about 64,000 clones, with around 42% occurring only once. The chain employs TRBV5-5 and TRBJ2-7, with D possibly TRBD2 on 6 matching bases. The sequence was collected from a human donor with alopecia areata. This sample comprised CD8+ T cells sorted from blood, obtained between weeks 36 and 40, from a patient treated with tofacitinib. The DNA for the CDR3 is TGTGCCAGCAGCTCCCGGGGAGGAGAGCAGTACTTC. Translating it yields CASSSRGGEQYF.